This T cell receptor (beta chain) was retrieved from a study of T cells expressing NK-cell markers (dated by TCRdb to 2018 to 2021). Notes on the research overall: Three sorted T-cell subsets (CD3+CD56+NKG2C+, CD3+CD56+NKG2C- and CD3+CD56-NKG2C+) from several donors had their TCR beta-chain repertoires profiled. The study sequenced eight donors, all healthy volunteers chosen at random: three men and five women. Illumina HiSeq 2000/2500, MiSeq or NextSeq was used to sequence libraries as 2 x 150 bp reads. Among the eight sequenced donors, only one was HCMV-seronegative, while the other seven were HCMV-seropositive.

From the cysteine up to the phenylalanine, the CDR3 has a length of 14 residues. No coding sequence is recorded. Via the germline V gene, CDR1 is SGHDN and CDR2 FVKESK. The study at large found these results: Those dominant clonotypes were again the most abundant among CD3+CD56-NKG2C+ cells in a handful of donors, at roughly 25-60.1%. In over 5 donors, the dominant CD3+CD56+NKG2C+ clonotypes were among the top 10 CD8+ clonotypes and accounted for about 1.0-7.5% of CD8+ T cells. Whether the expanded NKG2C-expressing T cell clones were specific for HCMV antigens was left unclear.

HCMV serostatus was determined by detecting HCMV-specific IgG in serum with a commercial ELISA kit. Ficoll density gradient centrifugation was used to isolate peripheral blood mononuclear cells from blood. Comment on this clonotype: Its binding antigen is unknown.

For sequencing, an Illumina HiSeq 2000 was employed. TCR beta cDNA libraries were prepared using 5'RACE template switching, which introduced a universal primer site and unique molecular identifiers. cDNA synthesis was primed from the TCR beta constant segment and was followed by two successive PCR amplification steps. Per the source publication's procedure: MIGEC was used to demultiplex reads and group reads by UMI, and MiTCR was used to assemble and quantify clonotypes. To exclude erroneous sequences, only TCR cDNA sequences supported by at least two reads were retained. The tcR package was used for downstream repertoire analysis, with clonotypes matched between fractions based on CDR3 nucleotide sequence plus V segment. VDJmatch was used to annotate antigen specificity against VDJdb, with one amino acid substitution allowed in CDR3. One entry per CDR3 protein sequence results from the TCRdb reprocessing of the reads, with DNA left out. The V and J calls come from TCRdb's annotation, not from the publication. The sample table includes about 460,000 distinct CDR3 sequences. Under 1.5% of the sample comes from the top ten.

The chain is encoded by TRBV14 joined to TRBJ2-1; TCRdb calls TRBD2, which cannot be checked without DNA. The sample consisted of blood T cells: a sorted CD56 or NKG2C T cell subset, CD4+ or CD8+ T cells, or bulk PBMC T cells (not recorded which). This clonotype originated in a woman in her fifties or sixties in good health. Donor details come from another sample of the same person, matched by shared clones. CDR3 region: CASSQEGASREQFF. Joined to the reference TRBV14 and TRBJ2-1 proteins, this CDR3 gives the full variable domain: EAGVTQFPSHSVIEKGQTVTLRCDPISGHDNLYWYRRVMGKEIKFLLHFVKESKQDESGMPNNRFLAERTGGTYSTLKVQPAELEDSGVYFCASSQEGASREQFFGPGTRLTVL.